This T cell receptor (beta chain) appears in the sequencing data of a study of high-grade serous ovarian cancer treatment subgroups. Across the study: On average, 14,192 reads and about 6,800 unique TCR beta rearrangements were obtained per sample. Overall study findings and caveats: Repertoire analysis covered CDR3 alone, not CDR1 or CDR2. Same-patient tumor repertoires overlapped at about 0.1 to 0.79; different patients barely overlapped.

Comment on this clone: Its cognate antigen is unknown.

This CDR3 region has 18 residues. The germline V gene has CDR1 LGHNT and CDR2 FRNRAP. Unmatched junction bases numbered 16, after V lost 1 base and J lost 5 bases. Profiled with immunoSEQ multiplex PCR; TCRdb holds only in-frame clones, not every one. The table lists about 2,500 clones, around 74% of them singletons. Tumor samples were obtained before definitive surgery or chemotherapy. This rearrangement joins TRBV12-5 to TRBJ2-5; 7 positions agree with TRBD2. The TCR originated in a human donor with high-grade serous ovarian cancer. The source material was tumor tissue. CDR3 bases: TGTGCTAGTGGTTTGGGAAACGATGGACTAGTAGCGGTGGAGACCCAGTACTTC. Translated, it gives CASGLGNDGLVAVETQYF.